The clone carrying this TCR beta chain was counted a few times. What it binds is not known. TCRdb recomputed calls from the 5' RACE reads with MiXCR, one row per CDR3 protein. This table holds around 340,000 distinct CDR3 sequences, more than 9% found once. This sample was taken from a study of identical twins. General study findings and limits: Shared out-of-frame alpha sequences (those common to twins) showed excess low generation probability.

J was trimmed by 1 base and V by 3 bases; bases with no gene match: 10. CDR1 is SNHLY, CDR2 FYNNEI, per germline. CDR3 length: 17 residues. These data were also reused for a study on yellow fever vaccine responses in identical twins.

The sequenced sample was CD8+ T cells sorted from blood. The TCR comes from a woman in her late teens or twenties in good health. V and J are TRBV2 and TRBJ2-3; 7 bases are a match to TRBD1. In DNA form, the CDR3 reads TGTGCCAGCAGTGATACGGGAACAGGGGATCGCACAGATACGCAGTATTTT. Its translation is CASSDTGTGDRTDTQYF. Full variable domain (outside the CDR3, taken from reference TRBV2 and TRBJ2-3): EPEVTQTPSHQVTQMGQEVILRCVPISNHLYFYWYRQILGQKVEFLVSFYNNEISEKSEIFDDQFSVERPDGSNFTLKIRSTKLEDSAMYFCASSDTGTGDRTDTQYFGPGTRLTVL.